The text below deals with one T cell receptor beta chain. Its antigen remains unidentified. Per-base qualities were not stored, and no clone one base away is much larger. V loses 5 bases of germline sequence and J loses 0 bases, and the interval between the two ends is 14 bases. Inclusive of the bounding cysteine and phenylalanine, the CDR3 is 16 residues long. Only CDR3 DNA remains: 48 bases, in frame from the first base. For CDR1 and CDR2, the germline V gene lists SGHTA and FQGTGA. To sequence the TCRbeta CDR3 region, genomic DNA was isolated from the sorted cells. TCRbeta CDR3 regions were sequenced using the immunoSEQ Assay. Imported from immuneACCESS, the table was reduced by TCRdb to in-frame sequences with V and J called. These copies leave out some clones; in studies compared against another copy, an unresolved V gene accounts for under half, and the cause of the remainder is not known. Across this sample there are approximately 25,000 clones, with approximately 86% seen only once. Together, the top ten hold about 30% of the sample.

The sample comes from a study of OX40 agonist ivuxolimab in advanced cancers. As for the study more broadly: Ivuxolimab was an agonistic, fully human IgG2 monoclonal antibody directed against OX40 (CD134), a costimulatory receptor. Intravenous ivuxolimab was administered to patients every 2 weeks at six dose levels: 0.01, 0.1, 0.3, 1.5, 3 and 10 mg/kg. Of the approximately 53 patients in dose escalation, about 20 had hepatocellular carcinoma, around 15 had melanoma, 9 had renal cell carcinoma and 9 had head and neck cancer. In the dose-escalation cohort, nearly 85% of patients were male, and the mean age was roughly 56 years with a range of about 20 to 90. Prior anti-PD-1, anti-PD-L1 or anti-CTLA-4 therapy was permitted, and checkpoint inhibitors had been received by roughly two fifths of dose-escalation patients. Three dose-escalation patients achieved partial responses, one with hepatocellular carcinoma and two with cutaneous melanoma. The point of sequencing TCRbeta in the periphery was to test whether ivuxolimab changed TCR sequence diversity and drove clonal T-cell expansion. The paper describes the monotherapy dose-escalation part (N of about 47 patients) of the phase I trial of ivuxolimab.

The trial excluded patients who had a history of autoimmune disease or who were on systemic immunosuppression. Peripheral blood for TCR sequencing was collected from all dose cohorts at baseline, on cycle 4 day 1, and on cycle 7 day 1. The samples were taken from a phase I, first-in-human, multicenter, open-label dose-escalation trial of ivuxolimab. Adults with locally advanced or metastatic melanoma, renal cell, hepatocellular, or head and neck squamous cell carcinoma were enrolled in the trial. Before TCR sequencing, CD4+ T cells and CD8+ T cells were sorted from peripheral blood as separate populations. General findings and caveats noted by the study authors: On average, CD8+ T cells showed more expanded clones than CD4+ T cells after ivuxolimab. At doses from 0.1 to 3.0 mg/kg, clonal expansion was seen in both CD4+ and CD8+ blood T cells between baseline and week 6. The antigen specificity of the clonally expanded peripheral T cells was not determined. Low levels of normalized T-cell clonal expansion were also seen in some nonresponding patients. In the 0.1-3.0 mg/kg groups, partial responders were among the patients with the lowest normalized peripheral clonal expansion, particularly in CD8+ T cells.

The chain couples TRBV7-3 to TRBJ1-5, with a weak D call of TRBD1 (5 bases match). This material consisted of CD4+ or CD8+ T cells sorted from blood, taken in a trial of the OX40 agonist ivuxolimab. The clonotype comes from an adult with an advanced solid tumor such as melanoma, head and neck, liver or kidney cancer. The DNA sequence is as follows: TGTGCCAGCAGCCTTGCGACAGTTGATAGCAATCAGCCCCAGCATTTT. Its product reads: CASSLATVDSNQPQHF.